The present T cell receptor (beta chain) was sequenced within a study of T cell responses to AZD1222 COVID-19 vaccine. The protocol was immunoSEQ multiplex PCR, while the TCRdb copy is restricted to in-frame clones and leaves out a portion. The data contain over 150,000 clones, approximately 90% of them singletons. Germline CDR1 and CDR2: SQVTM and ANQGSEA. This CDR3 spans 18 amino acids. V gave up 5 bases and J gave up 1 base; unmatched junction bases: 16. The chain uses TRBV29-1 and TRBJ2-3; 9 bases line up with TRBD2. The receptor comes from an adult in good health. Specimen: peripheral blood, collected on day 0 of AZD1222 vaccination. The CDR3 nucleotides read TGCAGCGTTCCGGGGCTAGCGGGGACCCCGAAGGGCACAGATACGCAGTATTTT. Protein product: CSVPGLAGTPKGTDTQYF.